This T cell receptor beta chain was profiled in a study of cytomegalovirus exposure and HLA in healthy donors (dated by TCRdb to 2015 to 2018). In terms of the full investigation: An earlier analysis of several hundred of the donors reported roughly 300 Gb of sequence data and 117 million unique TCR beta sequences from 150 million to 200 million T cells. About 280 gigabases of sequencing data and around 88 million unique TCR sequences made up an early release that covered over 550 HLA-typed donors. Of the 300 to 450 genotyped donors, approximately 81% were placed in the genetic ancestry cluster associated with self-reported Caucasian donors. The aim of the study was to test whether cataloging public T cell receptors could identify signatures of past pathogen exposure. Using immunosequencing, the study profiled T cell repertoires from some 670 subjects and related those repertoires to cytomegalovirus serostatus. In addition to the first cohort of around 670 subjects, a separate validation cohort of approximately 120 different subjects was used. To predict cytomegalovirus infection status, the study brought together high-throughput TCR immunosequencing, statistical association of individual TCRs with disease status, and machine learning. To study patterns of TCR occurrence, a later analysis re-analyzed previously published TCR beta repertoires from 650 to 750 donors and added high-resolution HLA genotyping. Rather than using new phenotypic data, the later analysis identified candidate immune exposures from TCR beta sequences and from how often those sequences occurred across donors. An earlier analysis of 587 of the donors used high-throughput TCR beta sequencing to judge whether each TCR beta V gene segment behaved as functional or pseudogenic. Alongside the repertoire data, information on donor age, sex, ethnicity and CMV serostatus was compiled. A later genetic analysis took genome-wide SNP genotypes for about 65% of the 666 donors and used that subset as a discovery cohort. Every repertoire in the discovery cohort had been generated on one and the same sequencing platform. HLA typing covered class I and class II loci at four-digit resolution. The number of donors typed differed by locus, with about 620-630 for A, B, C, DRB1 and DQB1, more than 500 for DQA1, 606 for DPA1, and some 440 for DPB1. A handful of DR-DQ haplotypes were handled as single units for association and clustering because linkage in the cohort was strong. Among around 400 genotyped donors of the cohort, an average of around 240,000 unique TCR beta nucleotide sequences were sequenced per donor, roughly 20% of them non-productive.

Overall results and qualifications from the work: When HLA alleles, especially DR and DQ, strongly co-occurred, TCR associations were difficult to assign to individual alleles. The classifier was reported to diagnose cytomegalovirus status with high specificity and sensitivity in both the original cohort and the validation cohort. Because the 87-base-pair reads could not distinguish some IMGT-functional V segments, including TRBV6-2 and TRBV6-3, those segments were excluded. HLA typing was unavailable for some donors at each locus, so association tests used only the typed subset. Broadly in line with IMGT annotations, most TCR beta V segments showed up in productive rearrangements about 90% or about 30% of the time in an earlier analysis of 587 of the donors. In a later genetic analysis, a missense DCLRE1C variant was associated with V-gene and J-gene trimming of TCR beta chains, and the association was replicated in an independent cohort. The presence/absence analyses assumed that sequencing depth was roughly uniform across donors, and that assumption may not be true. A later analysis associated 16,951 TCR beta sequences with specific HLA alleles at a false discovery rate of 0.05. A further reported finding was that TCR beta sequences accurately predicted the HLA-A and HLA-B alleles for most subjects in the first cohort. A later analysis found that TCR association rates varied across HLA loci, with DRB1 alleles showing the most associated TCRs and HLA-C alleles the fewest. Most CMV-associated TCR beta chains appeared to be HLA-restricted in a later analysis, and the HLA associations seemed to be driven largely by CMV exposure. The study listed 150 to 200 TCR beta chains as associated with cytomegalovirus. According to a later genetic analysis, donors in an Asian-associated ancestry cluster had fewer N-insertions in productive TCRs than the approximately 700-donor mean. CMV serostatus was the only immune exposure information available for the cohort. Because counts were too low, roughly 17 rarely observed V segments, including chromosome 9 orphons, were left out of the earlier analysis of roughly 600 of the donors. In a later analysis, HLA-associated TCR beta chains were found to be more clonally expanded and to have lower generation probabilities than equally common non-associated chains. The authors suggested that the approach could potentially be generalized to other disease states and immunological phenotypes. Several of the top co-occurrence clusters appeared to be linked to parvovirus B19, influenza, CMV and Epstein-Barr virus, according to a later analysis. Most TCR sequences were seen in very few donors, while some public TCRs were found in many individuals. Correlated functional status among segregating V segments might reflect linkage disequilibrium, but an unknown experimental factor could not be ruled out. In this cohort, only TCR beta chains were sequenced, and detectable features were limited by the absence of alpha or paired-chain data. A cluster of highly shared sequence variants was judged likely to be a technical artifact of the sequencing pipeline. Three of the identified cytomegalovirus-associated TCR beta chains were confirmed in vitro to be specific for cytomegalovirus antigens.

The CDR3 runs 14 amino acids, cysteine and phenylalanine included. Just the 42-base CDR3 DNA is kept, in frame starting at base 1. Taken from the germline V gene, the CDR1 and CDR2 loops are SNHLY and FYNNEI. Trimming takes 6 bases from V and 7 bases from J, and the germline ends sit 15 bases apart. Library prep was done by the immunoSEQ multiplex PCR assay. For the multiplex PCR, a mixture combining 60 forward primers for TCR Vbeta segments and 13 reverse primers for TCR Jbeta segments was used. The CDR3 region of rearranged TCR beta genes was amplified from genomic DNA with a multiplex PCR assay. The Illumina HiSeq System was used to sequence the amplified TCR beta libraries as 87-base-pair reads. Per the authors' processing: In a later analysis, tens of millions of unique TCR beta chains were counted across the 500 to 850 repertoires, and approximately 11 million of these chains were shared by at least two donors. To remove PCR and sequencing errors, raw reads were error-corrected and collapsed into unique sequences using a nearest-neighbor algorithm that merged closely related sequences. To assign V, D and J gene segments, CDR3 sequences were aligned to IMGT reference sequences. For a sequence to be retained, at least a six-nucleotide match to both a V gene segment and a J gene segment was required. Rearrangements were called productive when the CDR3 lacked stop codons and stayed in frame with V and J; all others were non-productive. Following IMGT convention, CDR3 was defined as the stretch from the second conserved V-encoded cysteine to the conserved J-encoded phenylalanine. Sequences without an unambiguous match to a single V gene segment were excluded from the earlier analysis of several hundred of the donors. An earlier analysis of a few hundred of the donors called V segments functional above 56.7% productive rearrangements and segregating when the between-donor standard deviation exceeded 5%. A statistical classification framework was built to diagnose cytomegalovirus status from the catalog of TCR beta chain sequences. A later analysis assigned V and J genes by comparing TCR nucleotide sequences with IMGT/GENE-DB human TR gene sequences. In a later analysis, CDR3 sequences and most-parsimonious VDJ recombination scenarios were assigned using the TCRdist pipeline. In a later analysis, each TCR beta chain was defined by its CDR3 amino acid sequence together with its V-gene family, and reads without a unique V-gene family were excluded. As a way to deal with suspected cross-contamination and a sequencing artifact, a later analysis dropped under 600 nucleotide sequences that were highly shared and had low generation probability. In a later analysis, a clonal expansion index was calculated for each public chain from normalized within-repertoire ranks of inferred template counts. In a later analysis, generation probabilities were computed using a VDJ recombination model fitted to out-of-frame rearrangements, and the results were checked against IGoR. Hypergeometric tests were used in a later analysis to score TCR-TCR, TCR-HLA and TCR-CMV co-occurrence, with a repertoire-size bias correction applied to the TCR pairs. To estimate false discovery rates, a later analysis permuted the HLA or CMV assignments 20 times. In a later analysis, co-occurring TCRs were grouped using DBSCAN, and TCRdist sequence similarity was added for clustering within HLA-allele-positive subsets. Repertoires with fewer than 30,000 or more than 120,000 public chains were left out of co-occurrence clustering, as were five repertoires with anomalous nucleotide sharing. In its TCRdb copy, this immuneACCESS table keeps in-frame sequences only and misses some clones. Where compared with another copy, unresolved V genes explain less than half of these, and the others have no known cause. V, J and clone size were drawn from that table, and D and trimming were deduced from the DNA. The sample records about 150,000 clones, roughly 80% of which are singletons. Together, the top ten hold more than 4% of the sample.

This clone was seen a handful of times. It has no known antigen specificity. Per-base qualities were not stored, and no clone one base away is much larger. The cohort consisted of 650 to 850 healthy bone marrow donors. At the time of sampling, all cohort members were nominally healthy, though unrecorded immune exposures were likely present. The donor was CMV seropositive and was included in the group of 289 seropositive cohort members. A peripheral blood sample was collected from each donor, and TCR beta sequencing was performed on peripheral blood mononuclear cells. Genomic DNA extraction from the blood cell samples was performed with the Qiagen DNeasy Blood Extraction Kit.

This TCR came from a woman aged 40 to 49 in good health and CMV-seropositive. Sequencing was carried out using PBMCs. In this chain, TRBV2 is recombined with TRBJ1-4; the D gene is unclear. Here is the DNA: TGTGCCAGCAGCCCAGTGTCGGCGGGTGAAAAACTGTTTTTT. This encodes CASSPVSAGEKLFF.